This T cell receptor beta chain appears in the sequencing data of a study of blood T cell repertoires in COVID-19 (dated by TCRdb to the early 2020s). About the investigation overall: Collaborator samples came from the United States, Italy and Spain and covered acute and convalescent phases of COVID-19. The prospective study material was composed of cDNA or gDNA derived from T cells, B-cell-depleted T cells, or PBMCs. Subjects who had been exposed to COVID-19, were actively infected with it, or had recovered from it provided the deeply sampled blood TCRbeta repertoires that made up the dataset. The repertoires were released in a freely available public database meant as a resource for research on the immune response to SARS-CoV-2. Samples came from the ongoing ImmuneRACE study (first 160 participants) plus 1,254 subjects from 6 global collaborators. Nearly every sample came with metadata listing a de-identified subject ID, COVID-19 status, age in years and sex. Where available, HLA class I and class II types were taken from metadata supplied by the sample provider and were not determined by assay-based typing.

On this clone itself: Its antigen is unknown. Qualities for individual bases were not recorded, and no much larger clone is one base off.

From the cysteine up to the phenylalanine, the CDR3 has a length of 14 residues. The sequence is cut down to CDR3 DNA, 42 bases in frame from base 1. CDR1 is given as SGHTA and CDR2 as FQGTGA, both from the germline V gene. V is shortened by 3 bases, J by 3 bases, and the region joining them spans 11 bases. Participants in the prospective study were aged about 18 to 90 years, lived in 20 to 30 United States geographic areas, and enrolled through a virtual design. In the prospective study, cohorts were assigned on the basis of participant-reported clinical history obtained from a screening survey and a study questionnaire. Recovered participants in ImmuneRACE Cohort 3 were defined as having two consecutive negative NP/OP PCR tests, clearance from a healthcare professional, or resolution of symptoms. In the prospective study, whole blood, serum and a nasopharyngeal or oropharyngeal swab were collected from each participant by mobile phlebotomists. Over a roughly 2-month period, participants in the prospective study had the option of providing additional blood draws and questionnaires. Before DNA extraction, blood samples from the prospective study were shipped at room temperature or frozen.

What the authors observed across the whole study: Clinical and demographic metadata were provided uncurated, with the amount varying by source and participant.

TCRbeta CDR3 regions were amplified from genomic DNA by means of the immunoSEQ Assay, a bias-controlled multiplex PCR. In the paper's pipeline: Nucleated cell counts per sample were estimated from amplification of reference gene primers within the assay. Sequence reads were collapsed and filtered to measure the absolute abundance of every unique TCRbeta CDR3 rearrangement. For each sample, productive Simpson clonality was calculated as the square root of Simpson's diversity index across productive rearrangements. The source is immuneACCESS, and TCRdb retained only in-frame sequences with V and J called. Part of the clones is not carried over; for the studies checked, unresolved V genes explain less than half of this, and the remainder is unexplained. V, J and clone size are those of that table, while D and trimming were read from the DNA. This sample has under 250,000 clones in its table, and 70% to 90% of those were observed once. The ten largest clones take up approximately 10% of the sample.

The chain is encoded by TRBV7-3 joined to TRBJ1-1; the D gene is perhaps TRBD1, on 5 matching bases. The material sequenced was PBMCs or T cells enriched from blood (not recorded which). The sequence was obtained from a man aged 30-40 years who had recovered from COVID-19. CDR3 region: CASSFDSADTEAFF. The DNA sequence is given as TGTGCCAGCAGCTTCGACAGTGCGGACACTGAAGCTTTCTTT.